This TCR beta chain was profiled in a study of T cell clonotyping in hematopoietic cell transplantation. Overall study results and limits: After transplant, recipient diversity fell while pathologically expanded clonotypes grew through day 180.

On this clone itself: What it recognizes is unknown.

Time point of the sample: recipient sample about 28 days before transplant, after cytoreduction. The data were produced by immunoSEQ multiplex PCR, yet TCRdb's version contains in-frame clones alone and is incomplete. The sample consists of 35,000 to 45,000 clones, 85% to 95% of them appearing once. Germline-derived CDR1 and CDR2 are WSHSY and SAAADI. Deletions cut 5 bases from V and 2 bases from J, with 9 bases between. The CDR3 covers 13 residues. V is TRBV10-2 and J is TRBJ2-5, with D perhaps matching TRBD2 (5 bases). The material was peripheral blood mononuclear cells, obtained before stem cell transplant. This sequence was found in a middle-aged man with chronic myeloid leukemia. Some clones in this sample may be carry-over from other donors' samples. The chain's CDR3 is CASSKKRQETQYF. In DNA, the CDR3 is TGCGCCAGCAGTAAAAAGCGGCAAGAGACCCAGTACTTC.